Included here is one T cell receptor beta chain sequence, with context. Its antigen is not known. Genomic DNA belonging to each subset was distributed in equal measure over several immunoSEQ plates. Generated by immunoSEQ multiplex PCR, the TCRdb table keeps only in-frame clones and is missing some. Counted here are roughly 500,000 clones, roughly 95% occurring once; the ten biggest clones make up about 0.059%. The data derive from a study of shared clonotypes between healthy human individuals. Study-wide background: The cohort comprised a couple of women and a few men. Their ages spanned 18 to 49 years. Study-wide results and caveats: Sharing of clonotypes among donors was expected to vary with sequencing depth.

The CDR3 has 15 residues. The V gene end was trimmed by 6 bases and the J gene end by 0 bases; junction bases not matched to a gene: 4. CDR1 is MDHEN, CDR2 SYDVKM, per germline. Negatively enriched CD4+ T cells were divided by CD45RA into naive and memory. The sequence was collected from a young woman in good health. The sample consisted of naive CD4+ T cells sorted from blood. As to subset: CD45RA+ positively selected. The chain carries TRBV28 and TRBJ2-7; TRBD2 aligns across 11 bases. The CDR3: CASSPSGRPSYEQYF. In DNA form, the CDR3 reads TGTGCCAGCAGCCCTAGCGGGAGGCCCTCCTACGAGCAGTACTTC.